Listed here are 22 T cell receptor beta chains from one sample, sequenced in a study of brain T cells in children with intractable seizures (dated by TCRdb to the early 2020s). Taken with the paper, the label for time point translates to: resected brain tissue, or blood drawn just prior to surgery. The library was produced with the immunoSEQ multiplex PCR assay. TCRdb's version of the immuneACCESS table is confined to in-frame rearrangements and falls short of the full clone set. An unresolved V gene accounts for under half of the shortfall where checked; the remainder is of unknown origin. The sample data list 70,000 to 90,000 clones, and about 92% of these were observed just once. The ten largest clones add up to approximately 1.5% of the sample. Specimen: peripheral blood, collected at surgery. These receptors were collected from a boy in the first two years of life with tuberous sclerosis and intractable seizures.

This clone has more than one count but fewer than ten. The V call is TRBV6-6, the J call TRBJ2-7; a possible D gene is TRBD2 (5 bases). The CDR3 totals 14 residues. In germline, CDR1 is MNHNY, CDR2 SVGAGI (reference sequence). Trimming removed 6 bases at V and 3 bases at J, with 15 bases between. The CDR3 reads CASRQATGNYEQYF. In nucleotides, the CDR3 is TGTGCCAGCAGGCAGGCCACGGGGAACTACGAGCAGTACTTC.

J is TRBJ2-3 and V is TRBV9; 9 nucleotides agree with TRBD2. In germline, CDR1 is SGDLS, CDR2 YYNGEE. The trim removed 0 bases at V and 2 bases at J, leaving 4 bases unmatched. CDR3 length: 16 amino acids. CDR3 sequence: CASSVVASGTTDTQYF. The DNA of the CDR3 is TGTGCCAGCAGCGTAGTGGCTAGCGGGACCACAGATACGCAGTATTTT.

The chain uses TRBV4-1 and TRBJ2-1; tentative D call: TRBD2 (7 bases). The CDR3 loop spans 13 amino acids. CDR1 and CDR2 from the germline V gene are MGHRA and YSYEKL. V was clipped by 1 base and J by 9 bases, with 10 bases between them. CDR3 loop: CASSQGRGAEQFF. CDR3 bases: TGCGCCAGCAGCCAAGGCCGGGGGGCTGAGCAGTTCTTC.

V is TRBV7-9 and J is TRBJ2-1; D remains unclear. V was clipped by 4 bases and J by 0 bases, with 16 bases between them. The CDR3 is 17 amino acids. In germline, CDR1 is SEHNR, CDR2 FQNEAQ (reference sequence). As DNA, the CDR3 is TGTGCCAGCAGCTCAATCCGACCCGTTAGCTCCTACAATGAGCAGTTCTTC. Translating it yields CASSSIRPVSSYNEQFF.

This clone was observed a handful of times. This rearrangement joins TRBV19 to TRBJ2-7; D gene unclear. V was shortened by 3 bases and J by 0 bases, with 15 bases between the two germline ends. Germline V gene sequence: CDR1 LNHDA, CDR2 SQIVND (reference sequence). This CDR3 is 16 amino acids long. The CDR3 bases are TGTGCCAGTAGTATTTTTGGTGGAACCAGCTCCTACGAGCAGTACTTC. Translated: CASSIFGGTSSYEQYF.

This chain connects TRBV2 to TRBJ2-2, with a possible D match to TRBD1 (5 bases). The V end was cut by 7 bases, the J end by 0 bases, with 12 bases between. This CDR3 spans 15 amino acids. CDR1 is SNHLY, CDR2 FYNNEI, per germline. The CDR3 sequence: CASTPGNTNTGELFF. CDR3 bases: TGTGCCAGCACCCCAGGGAATACGAACACCGGGGAGCTGTTTTTT.

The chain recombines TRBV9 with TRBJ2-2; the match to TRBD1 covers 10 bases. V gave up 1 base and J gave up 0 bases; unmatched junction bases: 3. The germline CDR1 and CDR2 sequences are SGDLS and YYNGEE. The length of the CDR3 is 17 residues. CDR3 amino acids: CASSVQTGGPNTGELFF. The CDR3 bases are TGTGCCAGCAGCGTACAGACAGGGGGCCCGAACACCGGGGAGCTGTTTTTT. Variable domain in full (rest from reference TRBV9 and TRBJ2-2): DSGVTQTPKHLITATGQRVTLRCSPRSGDLSVYWYQQSLDQGLQFLIQYYNGEERAKGNILERFSAQQFPDLHSELNLSSLELGDSALYFCASSVQTGGPNTGELFFGEGSRLTVL.

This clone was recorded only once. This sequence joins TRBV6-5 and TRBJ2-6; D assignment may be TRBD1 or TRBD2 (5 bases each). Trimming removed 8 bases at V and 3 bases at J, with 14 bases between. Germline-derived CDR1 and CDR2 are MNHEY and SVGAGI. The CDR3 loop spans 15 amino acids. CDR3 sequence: CASQGDVNGANVLTF. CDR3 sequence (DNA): TGTGCCAGCCAAGGGGACGTCAATGGGGCCAACGTCCTGACTTTC.

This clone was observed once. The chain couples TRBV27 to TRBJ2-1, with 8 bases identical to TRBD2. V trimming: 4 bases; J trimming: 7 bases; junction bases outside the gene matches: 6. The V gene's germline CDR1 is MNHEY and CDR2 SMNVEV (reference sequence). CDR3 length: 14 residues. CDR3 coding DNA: TGTGCCAGCAGTTCCCTACTAGCGGAAAATGAGCAGTTCTTC. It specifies CASSSLLAENEQFF.

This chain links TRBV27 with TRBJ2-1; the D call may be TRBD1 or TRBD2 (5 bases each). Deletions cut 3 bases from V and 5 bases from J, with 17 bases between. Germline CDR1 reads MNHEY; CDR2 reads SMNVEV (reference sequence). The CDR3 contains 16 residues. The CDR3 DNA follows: TGTGCCAGCAGTTTGGGACGCCGGCAGGGTAACAATGAGCAGTTCTTC. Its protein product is CASSLGRRQGNNEQFF.

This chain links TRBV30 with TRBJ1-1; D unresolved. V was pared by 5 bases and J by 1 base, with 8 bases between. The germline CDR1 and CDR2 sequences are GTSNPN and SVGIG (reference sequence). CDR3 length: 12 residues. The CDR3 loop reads CAWGLRNTEAFF. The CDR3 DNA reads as TGTGCCTGGGGTCTCAGGAACACTGAAGCTTTCTTT.

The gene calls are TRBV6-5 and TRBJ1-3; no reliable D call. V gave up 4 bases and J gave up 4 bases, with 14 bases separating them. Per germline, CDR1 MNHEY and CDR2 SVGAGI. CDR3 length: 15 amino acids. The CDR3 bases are TGTGCCAGCAGTTTAATACGGTCGTCGGGAAACACCATATATTTT. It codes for CASSLIRSSGNTIYF.

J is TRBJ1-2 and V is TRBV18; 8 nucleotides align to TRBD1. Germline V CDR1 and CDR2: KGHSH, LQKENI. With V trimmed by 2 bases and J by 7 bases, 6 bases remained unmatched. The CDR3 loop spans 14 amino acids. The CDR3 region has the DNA TGTGCCAGCTCACCAACAGGGGGTAAAGGTGGCTACACCTTC. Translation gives CASSPTGGKGGYTF.

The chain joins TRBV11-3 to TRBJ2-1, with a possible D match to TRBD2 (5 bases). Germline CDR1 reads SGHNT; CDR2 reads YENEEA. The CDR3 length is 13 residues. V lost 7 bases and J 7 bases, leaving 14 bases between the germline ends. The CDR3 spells CASTMGSLNEQFF. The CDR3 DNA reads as TGTGCCAGCACGATGGGGAGTTTGAATGAGCAGTTCTTC.

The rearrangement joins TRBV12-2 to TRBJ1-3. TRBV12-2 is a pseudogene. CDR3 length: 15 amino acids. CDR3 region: CASRLARTTGNTIYF. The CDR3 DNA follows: TGTGCAAGTCGCTTAGCGAGGACTACTGGAAACACCATATATTTT.

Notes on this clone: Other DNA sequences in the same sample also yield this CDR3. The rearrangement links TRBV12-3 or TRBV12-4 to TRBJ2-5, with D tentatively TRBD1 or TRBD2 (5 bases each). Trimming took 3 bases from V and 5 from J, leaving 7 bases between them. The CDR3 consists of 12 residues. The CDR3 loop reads CASSFGGETQYF. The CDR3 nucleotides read TGTGCCAGCAGTTTTGGGGGTGAGACCCAGTACTTC.

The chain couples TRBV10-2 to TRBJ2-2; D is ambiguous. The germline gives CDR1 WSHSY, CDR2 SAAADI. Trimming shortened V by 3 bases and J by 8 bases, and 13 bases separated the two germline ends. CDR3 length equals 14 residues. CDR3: CASSDKRIGGELFF. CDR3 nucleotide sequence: TGCGCCAGCAGTGACAAGCGCATCGGGGGGGAGCTGTTTTTT.

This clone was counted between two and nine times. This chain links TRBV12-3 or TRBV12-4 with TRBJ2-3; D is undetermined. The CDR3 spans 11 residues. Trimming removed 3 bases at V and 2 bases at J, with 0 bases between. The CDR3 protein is CASSFTDTQYF. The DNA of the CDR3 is TGTGCCAGCAGTTTCACAGATACGCAGTATTTT.

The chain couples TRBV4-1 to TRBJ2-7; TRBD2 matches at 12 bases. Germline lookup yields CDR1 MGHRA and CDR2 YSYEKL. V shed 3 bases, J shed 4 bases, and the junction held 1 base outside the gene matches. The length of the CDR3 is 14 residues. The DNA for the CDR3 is TGCGCCAGCAGCCACACTAGCGGGGGGTACGAGCAGTACTTC. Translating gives CASSHTSGGYEQYF.

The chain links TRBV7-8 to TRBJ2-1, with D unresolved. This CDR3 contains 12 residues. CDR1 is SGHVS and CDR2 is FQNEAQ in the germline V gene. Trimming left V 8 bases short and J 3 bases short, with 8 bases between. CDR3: CASGTIYNEQFF. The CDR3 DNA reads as TGTGCCAGCGGAACCATCTACAATGAGCAGTTCTTC.

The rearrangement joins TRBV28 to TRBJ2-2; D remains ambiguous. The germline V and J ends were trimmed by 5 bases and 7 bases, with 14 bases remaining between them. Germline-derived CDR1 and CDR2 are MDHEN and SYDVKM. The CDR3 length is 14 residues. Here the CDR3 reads CASSPYSWVGELFF. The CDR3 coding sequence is TGTGCCAGCAGTCCGTATTCGTGGGTCGGGGAGCTGTTTTTT.

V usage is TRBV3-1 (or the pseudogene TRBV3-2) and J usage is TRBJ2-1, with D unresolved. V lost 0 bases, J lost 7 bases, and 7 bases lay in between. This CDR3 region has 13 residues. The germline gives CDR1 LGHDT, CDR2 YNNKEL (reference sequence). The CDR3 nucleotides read TGTGCCAGCAGCCAAGATGAGATGAATGAGCAGTTCTTC. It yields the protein CASSQDEMNEQFF.